This T cell receptor (beta chain) comes out of a study of blood T cell repertoires in COVID-19. The overall study: COVID-19 samples, acute and convalescent, were from the United States, Italy and Spain. PBMCs, B-cell-depleted T cells, or T cells were the source of the cDNA or gDNA that made up the material.

The ends lost 7 bases at V and 1 base at J; junction bases unmatched: 6. The V gene's germline CDR1 is SQVTM and CDR2 ANQGSEA. There are 13 residues in the CDR3. Original handling: How many nucleated cells were present was estimated from reference gene primer amplification. Clones were sequenced by immunoSEQ multiplex PCR, and TCRdb holds only the in-frame ones, with some missing. The DNA gave D and trimming, while V, J and clone size come from that table. The repertoire holds 190,000 or so clones, with about nine tenths as singletons. What was sequenced was peripheral blood. J is TRBJ1-1 and V is TRBV29-1, with 7 nucleotides matching TRBD1. The clonotype originates from a woman aged 25 to 45 with acute or convalescent COVID-19. The CDR3 loop is CSGTRDRNTEAFF. The CDR3 DNA reads as TGCAGCGGGACCCGGGACAGGAACACTGAAGCTTTCTTT.